This TCR beta chain was obtained from a study of CD8 T cells in ankylosing spondylitis. The TCR beta libraries were generated through quantitative 5'-RACE incorporating molecular barcodes. Each CDR3 protein gets one entry after TCRdb re-called the 5' RACE reads with MiXCR. Altogether 200,000 to 300,000 distinct CDR3 sequences are present, 24% being singletons, with the ten largest covering roughly 0.6%. The study's findings and limits: Ankylosing spondylitis blood seemed to carry a telltale TCR beta motif made of several highly homologous variants.

This clonotype was seen ten or more times. Its antigen is undetermined. The CDR3 covers 13 residues. The germline gives CDR1 DFQATT, CDR2 SNEGSKA (reference sequence). With V trimmed by 6 bases and J by 7 bases, 7 bases remained unmatched. Sequencing used blood, either unsorted or a sorted T cell fraction (not recorded which). The chain is built from TRBV20-1 and TRBJ1-5; 9 nucleotides align to TRBD1. The receptor was isolated from a male donor with ankylosing spondylitis or in good health (not recorded which). The CDR3 spells CSARTGDQQPQHF. The DNA of the CDR3 is TGCAGTGCCAGGACAGGGGATCAGCAGCCCCAGCATTTT.